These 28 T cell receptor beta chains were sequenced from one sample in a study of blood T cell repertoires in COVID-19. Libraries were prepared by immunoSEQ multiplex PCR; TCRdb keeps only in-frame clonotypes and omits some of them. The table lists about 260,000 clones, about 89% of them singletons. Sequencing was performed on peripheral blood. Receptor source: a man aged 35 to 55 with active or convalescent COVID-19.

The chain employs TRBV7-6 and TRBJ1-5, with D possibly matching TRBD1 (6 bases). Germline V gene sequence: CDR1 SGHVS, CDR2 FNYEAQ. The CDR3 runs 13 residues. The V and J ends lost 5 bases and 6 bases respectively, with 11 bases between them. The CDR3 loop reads CASSKGGSQPQHF. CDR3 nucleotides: TGTGCCAGCAGCAAGGGGGGGTCTCAGCCCCAGCATTTT.

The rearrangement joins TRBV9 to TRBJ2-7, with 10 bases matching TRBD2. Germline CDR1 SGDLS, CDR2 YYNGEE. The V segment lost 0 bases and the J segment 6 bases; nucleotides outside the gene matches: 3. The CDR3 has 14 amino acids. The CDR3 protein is CASSVGLAGVEQYF. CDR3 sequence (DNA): TGTGCCAGCAGCGTAGGCCTAGCGGGAGTCGAGCAGTACTTC. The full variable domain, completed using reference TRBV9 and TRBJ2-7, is DSGVTQTPKHLITATGQRVTLRCSPRSGDLSVYWYQQSLDQGLQFLIQYYNGEERAKGNILERFSAQQFPDLHSELNLSSLELGDSALYFCASSVGLAGVEQYFGPGTRLTVT.

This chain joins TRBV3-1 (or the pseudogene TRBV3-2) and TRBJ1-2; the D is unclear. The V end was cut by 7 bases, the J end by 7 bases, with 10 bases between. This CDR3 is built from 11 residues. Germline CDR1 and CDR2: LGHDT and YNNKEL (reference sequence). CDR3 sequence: CASTQSGGYTF. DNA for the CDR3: TGTGCCAGCACGCAATCAGGTGGCTACACCTTC.

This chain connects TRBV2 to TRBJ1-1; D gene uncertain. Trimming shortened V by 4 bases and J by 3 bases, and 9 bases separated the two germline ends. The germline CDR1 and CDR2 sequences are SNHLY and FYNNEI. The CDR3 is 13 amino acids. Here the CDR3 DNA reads TGTGCCAGCAGTGCGCAGGAGGACACTGAAGCTTTCTTT. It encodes CASSAQEDTEAFF.

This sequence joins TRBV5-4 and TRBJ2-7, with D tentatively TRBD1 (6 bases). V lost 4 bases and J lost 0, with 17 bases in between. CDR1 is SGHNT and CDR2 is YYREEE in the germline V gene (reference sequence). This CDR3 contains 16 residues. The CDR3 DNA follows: TGTGCCAGCAGCCTCTTAGGGGGACGGAGCTCCTACGAGCAGTACTTC. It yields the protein CASSLLGGRSSYEQYF. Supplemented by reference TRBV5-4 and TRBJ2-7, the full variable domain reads ETGVTQSPTHLIKTRGQQVTLRCSSQSGHNTVSWYQQALGQGPQFIFQYYREEENGRGNFPPRFSGLQFPNYSSELNVNALELDDSALYLCASSLLGGRSSYEQYFGPGTRLTVT.

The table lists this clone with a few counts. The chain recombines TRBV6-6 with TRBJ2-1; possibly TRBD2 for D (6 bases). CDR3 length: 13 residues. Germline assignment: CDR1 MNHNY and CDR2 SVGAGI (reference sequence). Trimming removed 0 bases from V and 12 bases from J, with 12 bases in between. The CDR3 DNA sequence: TGTGCCAGCAGTTACTCGACTAGTCAAGGGCAGTTCTTC. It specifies CASSYSTSQGQFF.

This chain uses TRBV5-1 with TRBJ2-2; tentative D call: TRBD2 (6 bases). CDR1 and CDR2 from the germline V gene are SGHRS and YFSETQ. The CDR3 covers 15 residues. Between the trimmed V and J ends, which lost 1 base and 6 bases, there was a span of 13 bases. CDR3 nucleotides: TGCGCCAGCAGCTTGACGCGGGGTGGTGCCGGGGAGCTGTTTTTT. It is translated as CASSLTRGGAGELFF.

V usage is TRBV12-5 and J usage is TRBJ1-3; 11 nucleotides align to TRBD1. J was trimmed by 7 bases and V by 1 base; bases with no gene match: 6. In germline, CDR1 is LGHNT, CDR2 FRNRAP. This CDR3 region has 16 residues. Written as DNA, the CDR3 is TGTGCTAGTGGTTTGGGCGGACAGGGGGCGAGGAACACCATATATTTT. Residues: CASGLGGQGARNTIYF.

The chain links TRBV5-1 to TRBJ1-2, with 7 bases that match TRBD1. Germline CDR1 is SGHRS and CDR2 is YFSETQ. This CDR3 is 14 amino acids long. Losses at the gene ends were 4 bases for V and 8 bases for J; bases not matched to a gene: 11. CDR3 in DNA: TGCGCCAGCAGCACTGGACAGGTCGGGAGCGGCTACACCTTC. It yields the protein CASSTGQVGSGYTF.

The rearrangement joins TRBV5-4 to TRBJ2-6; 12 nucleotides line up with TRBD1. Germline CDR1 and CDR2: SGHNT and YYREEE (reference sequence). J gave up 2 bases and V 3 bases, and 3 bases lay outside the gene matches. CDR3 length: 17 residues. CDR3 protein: CASSSGQGAAGANVLTF. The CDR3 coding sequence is TGTGCCAGCAGCTCGGGACAGGGGGCGGCTGGGGCCAACGTCCTGACTTTC. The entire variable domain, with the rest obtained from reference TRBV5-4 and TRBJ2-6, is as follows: ETGVTQSPTHLIKTRGQQVTLRCSSQSGHNTVSWYQQALGQGPQFIFQYYREEENGRGNFPPRFSGLQFPNYSSELNVNALELDDSALYLCASSSGQGAAGANVLTFGAGSRLTVL.

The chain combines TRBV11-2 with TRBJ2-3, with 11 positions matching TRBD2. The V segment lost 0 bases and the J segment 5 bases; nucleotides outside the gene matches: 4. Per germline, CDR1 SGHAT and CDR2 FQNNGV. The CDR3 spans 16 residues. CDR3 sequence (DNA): TGTGCCAGCAGCTTAGAGACTAGCGGGAAGGGAGATACGCAGTATTTT. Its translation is CASSLETSGKGDTQYF.

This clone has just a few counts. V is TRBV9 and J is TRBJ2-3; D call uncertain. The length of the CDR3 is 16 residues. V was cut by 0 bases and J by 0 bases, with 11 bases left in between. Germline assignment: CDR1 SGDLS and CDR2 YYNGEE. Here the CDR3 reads CASSVDVPTSTDTQYF. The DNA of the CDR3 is TGTGCCAGCAGCGTAGATGTGCCAACTAGCACAGATACGCAGTATTTT.

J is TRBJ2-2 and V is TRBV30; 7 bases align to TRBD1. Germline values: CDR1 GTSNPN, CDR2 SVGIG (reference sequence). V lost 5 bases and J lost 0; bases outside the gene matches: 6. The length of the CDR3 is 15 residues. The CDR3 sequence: CAWLGDSANTGELFF. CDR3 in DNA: TGTGCCTGGCTCGGGGACAGCGCGAACACCGGGGAGCTGTTTTTT.

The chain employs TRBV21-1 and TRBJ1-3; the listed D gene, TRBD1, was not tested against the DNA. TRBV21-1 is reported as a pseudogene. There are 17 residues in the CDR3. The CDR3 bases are TGTGCCAGCACTCGAGGGGGACAGGGCATTTCTGGAAACACCATATATTTT. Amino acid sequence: CASTRGGQGISGNTIYF.

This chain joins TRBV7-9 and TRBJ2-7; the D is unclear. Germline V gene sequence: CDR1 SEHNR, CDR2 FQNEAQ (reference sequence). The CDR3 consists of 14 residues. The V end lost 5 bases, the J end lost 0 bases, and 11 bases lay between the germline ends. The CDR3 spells CASSPEQNSYEQYF. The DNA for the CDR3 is TGTGCCAGCAGCCCGGAACAGAACTCCTACGAGCAGTACTTC.

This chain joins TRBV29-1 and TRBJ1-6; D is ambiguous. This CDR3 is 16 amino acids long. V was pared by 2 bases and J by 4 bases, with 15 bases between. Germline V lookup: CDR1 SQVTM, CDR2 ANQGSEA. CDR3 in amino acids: CSVEPSYEGYNSPLHF. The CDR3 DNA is TGCAGCGTTGAACCCTCTTATGAGGGATATAATTCACCCCTCCACTTT.

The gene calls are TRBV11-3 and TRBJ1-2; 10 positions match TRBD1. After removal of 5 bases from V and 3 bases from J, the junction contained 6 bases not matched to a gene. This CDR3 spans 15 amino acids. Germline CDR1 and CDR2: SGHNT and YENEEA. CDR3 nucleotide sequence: TGTGCCAGCAGCACGGGACAGGGGTTCGACTATGGCTACACCTTC. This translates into CASSTGQGFDYGYTF.

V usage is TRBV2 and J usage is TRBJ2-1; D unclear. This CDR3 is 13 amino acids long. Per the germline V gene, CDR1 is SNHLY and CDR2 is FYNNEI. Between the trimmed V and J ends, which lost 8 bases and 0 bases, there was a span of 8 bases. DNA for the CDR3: TGTGCCAGCGTCTCGAGCTCCTACAATGAGCAGTTCTTC. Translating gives CASVSSSYNEQFF.

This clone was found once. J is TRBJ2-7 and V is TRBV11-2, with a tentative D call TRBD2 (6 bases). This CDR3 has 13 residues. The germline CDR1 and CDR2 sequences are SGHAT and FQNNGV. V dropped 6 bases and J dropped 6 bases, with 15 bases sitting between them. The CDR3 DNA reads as TGTGCCAGCAGACATACGGCGGGACGCGAGCAGTACTTC. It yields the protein CASRHTAGREQYF. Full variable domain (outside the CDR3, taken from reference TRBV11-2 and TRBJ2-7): EAGVAQSPRYKIIEKRQSVAFWCNPISGHATLYWYQQILGQGPKLLIQFQNNGVVDDSQLPKDRFSAERLKGVDSTLKIQPAKLEDSAVYLCASRHTAGREQYFGPGTRLTVT.

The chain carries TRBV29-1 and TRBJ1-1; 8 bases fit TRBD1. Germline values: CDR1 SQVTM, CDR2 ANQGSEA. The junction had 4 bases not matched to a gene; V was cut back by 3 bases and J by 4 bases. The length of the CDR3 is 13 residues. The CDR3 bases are TGCAGCGTTGAGCAGGGGGCTAGCACTGAAGCTTTCTTT. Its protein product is CSVEQGASTEAFF.

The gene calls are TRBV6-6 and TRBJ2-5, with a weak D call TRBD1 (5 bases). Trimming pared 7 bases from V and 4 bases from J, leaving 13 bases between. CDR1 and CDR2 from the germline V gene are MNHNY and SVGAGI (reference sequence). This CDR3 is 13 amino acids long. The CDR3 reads CASTGRGGETQYF. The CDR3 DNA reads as TGTGCCAGCACAGGGCGAGGTGGAGAGACCCAGTACTTC.

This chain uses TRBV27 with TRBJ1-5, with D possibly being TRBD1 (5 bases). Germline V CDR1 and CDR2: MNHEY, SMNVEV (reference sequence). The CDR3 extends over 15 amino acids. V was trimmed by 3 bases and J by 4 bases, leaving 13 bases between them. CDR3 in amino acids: CASSFGAQWNQPQHF. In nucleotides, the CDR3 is TGTGCCAGCAGTTTTGGGGCCCAATGGAATCAGCCCCAGCATTTT.

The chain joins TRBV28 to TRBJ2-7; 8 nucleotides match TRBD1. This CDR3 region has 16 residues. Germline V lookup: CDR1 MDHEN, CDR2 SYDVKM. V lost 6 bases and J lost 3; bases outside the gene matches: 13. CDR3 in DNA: TGTGCCAGCAGAAAGCAGGGGGCCCCAAAGAGCTACGAGCAGTACTTC. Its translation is CASRKQGAPKSYEQYF.

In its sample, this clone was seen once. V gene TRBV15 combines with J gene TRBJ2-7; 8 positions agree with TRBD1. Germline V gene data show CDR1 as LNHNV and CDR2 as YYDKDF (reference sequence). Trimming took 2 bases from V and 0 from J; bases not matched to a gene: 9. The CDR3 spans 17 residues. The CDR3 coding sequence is TGTGCCACCAGCAGACCTCTTGACAGGGGTCACTCCTACGAGCAGTACTTC. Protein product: CATSRPLDRGHSYEQYF.

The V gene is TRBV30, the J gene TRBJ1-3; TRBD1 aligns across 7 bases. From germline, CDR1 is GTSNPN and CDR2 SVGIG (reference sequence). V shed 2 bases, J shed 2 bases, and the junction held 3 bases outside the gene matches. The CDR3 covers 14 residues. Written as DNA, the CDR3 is TGTGCCTGGAGTCGAGGACAGGCTGGAAACACCATATATTTT. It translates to CAWSRGQAGNTIYF.

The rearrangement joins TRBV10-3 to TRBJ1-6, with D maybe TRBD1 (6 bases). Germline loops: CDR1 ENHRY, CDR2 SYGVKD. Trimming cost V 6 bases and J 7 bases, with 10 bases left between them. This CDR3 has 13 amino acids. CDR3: CAIRGDTNSPLHF. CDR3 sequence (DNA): TGTGCCATCAGAGGGGACACAAATTCACCCCTCCACTTT.

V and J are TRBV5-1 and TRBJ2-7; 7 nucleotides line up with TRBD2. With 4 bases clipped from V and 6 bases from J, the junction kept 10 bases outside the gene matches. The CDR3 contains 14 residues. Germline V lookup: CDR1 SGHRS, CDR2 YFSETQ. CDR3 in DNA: TGCGCCAGCAGCGGGGTAGCGGGTCCAGGCGAGCAGTACTTC. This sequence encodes CASSGVAGPGEQYF.

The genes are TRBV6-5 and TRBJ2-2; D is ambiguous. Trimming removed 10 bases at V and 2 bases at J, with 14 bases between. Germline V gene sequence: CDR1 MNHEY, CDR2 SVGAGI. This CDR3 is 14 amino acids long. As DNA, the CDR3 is TGTGCCAACCCCCTCCGCGATAACACCGGGGAGCTGTTTTTT. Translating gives CANPLRDNTGELFF.